The present TCR beta chain was sequenced within a study of blood T cell repertoires in COVID-19. Study-wide context: The analysed material was cDNA or gDNA that came from T cells, B-cell-depleted T cells, or PBMCs.

In its sample, this clone was seen many times. Using immunoSEQ multiplex PCR, the repertoire was profiled, and TCRdb retains in-frame clones only, with some absent. The data hold around 380,000 clones, with about four fifths observed a single time. The germline V gene has CDR1 SEHNR and CDR2 FQNEAQ (reference sequence). The CDR3 has 15 residues. Trimming pared 1 base from V and 2 bases from J, leaving 11 bases between. Sample: peripheral blood. This sequence was found in a human donor with acute or convalescent COVID-19. The donor label of this sample is uncertain. The chain combines TRBV7-9 with TRBJ2-5, with D perhaps TRBD1 (6 bases). Here the CDR3 DNA reads TGTGCCAGCAGCTTAGTCGCAGGGGCACAAGAGACCCAGTACTTC. It yields the protein CASSLVAGAQETQYF.